The TCR beta chain described here comes from a study of human T cells and chemical hapten exposure. This clonotype occurred a few times. With V trimmed by 3 bases and J by 13 bases, 9 bases remained unmatched. The CDR3 extends over 13 amino acids. Germline V CDR1 and CDR2: LGHNA, YNFKEQ. MiXCR was run by TCRdb on the RACE reads, yielding one entry per CDR3 protein. The sample yields 150,000 to 200,000 distinct CDR3 sequences, around 22% seen once. The time point: patch test 1, 2 weeks after DPC sensitization. Treatment in this sample: therapeutic diphenylcyclopropenone sensitization with weekly scalp DPC. The study enrolled 18 to 70-year-old alopecia patients suitable for DPC.

The receptor's source is a woman between 45 and 60 years old with alopecia areata. Some clones in this sample may be carry-over from other donors' samples. Specimen: whole blood, collected in connection with sensitization to the hapten diphenylcyclopropenone (DPC). The chain links TRBV4-2 to TRBJ2-1, with 7 nucleotides matching TRBD2. The CDR3 reads CASSQIGTIFQFF. Here the CDR3 DNA reads TGTGCCAGCAGCCAGATCGGGACTATTTTCCAGTTCTTC.